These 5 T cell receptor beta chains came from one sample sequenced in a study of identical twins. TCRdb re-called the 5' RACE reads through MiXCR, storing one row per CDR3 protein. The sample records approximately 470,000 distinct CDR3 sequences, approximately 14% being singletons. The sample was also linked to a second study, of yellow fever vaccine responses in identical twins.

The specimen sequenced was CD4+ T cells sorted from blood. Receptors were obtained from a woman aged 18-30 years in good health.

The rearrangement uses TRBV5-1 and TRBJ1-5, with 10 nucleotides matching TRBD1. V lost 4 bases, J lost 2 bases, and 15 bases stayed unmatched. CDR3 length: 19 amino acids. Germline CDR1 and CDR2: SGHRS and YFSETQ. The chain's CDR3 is CASSQGGQGRKFGNQPQHF. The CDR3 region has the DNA TGCGCCAGCAGCCAGGGGGGACAGGGGAGGAAATTTGGCAATCAGCCCCAGCATTTT.

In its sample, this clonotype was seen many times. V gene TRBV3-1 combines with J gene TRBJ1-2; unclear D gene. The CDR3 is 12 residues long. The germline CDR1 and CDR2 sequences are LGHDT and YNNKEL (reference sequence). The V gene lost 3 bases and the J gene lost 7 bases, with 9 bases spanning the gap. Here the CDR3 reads CASSHRAGGYTF. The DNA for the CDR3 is TGTGCCAGCAGCCATCGGGCTGGTGGCTACACCTTC.

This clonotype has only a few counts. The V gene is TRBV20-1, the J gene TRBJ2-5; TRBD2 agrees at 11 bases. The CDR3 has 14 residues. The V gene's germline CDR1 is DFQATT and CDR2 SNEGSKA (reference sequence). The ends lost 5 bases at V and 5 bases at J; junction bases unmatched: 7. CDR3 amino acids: CSALTSGSLETQYF. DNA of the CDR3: TGCAGTGCTCTCACTAGCGGGAGTTTGGAGACCCAGTACTTC.

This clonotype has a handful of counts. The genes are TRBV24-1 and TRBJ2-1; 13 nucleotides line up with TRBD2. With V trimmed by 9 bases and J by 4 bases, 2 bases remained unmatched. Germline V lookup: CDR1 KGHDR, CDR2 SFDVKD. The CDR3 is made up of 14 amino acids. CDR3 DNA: TGTGCCACCCGGGGACTAGCGGGGTACAATGAGCAGTTCTTC. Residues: CATRGLAGYNEQFF.

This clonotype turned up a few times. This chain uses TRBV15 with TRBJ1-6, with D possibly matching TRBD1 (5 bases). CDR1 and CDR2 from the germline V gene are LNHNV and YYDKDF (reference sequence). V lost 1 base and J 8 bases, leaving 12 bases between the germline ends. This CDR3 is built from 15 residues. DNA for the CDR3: TGTGCCACCAGCAGAGTGCGCCAGGGCGATTCACCCCTCCACTTT. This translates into CATSRVRQGDSPLHF.